These 7 T cell receptor beta chains were all obtained from the same sample, sequenced in a study of shared clonotypes between healthy human individuals. The repertoire was sequenced with immunoSEQ multiplex PCR; TCRdb's copy has only in-frame clones and lacks some. This table holds approximately 2.5 million clones, just over 90% found once. The sequencing input was naive CD4+ T cells sorted from blood. The subset is: CD45RA+ positively selected. These receptors all come from a man aged 18 to 29 in good health.

The rearrangement uses TRBV18 and TRBJ1-6; no reliable D call. The CDR3 runs to 13 residues. V was shortened by 4 bases and J by 5 bases, with 6 bases between the two germline ends. Germline V lookup: CDR1 KGHSH, CDR2 LQKENI. The CDR3 DNA follows: TGTGCCAGCTCACGGCAAAATAATTCACCCCTCCACTTT. This translates into CASSRQNNSPLHF.

The J gene is TRBJ1-6, the V gene TRBV6-4; a weak D match, TRBD1 (6 bases). The CDR3 extends over 14 amino acids. Trimming removed 3 bases from V and 7 bases from J, with 10 bases in between. Germline V gene sequence: CDR1 MRHNA, CDR2 SNTAGT. CDR3 in amino acids: CASSEVQGNSPLHF. As DNA, the CDR3 is TGTGCCAGCAGTGAAGTACAGGGAAATTCACCCCTCCACTTT.

The J gene is TRBJ1-4, the V gene TRBV5-5, with a weak D call TRBD1 (6 bases). The CDR3 consists of 15 residues. Germline-derived CDR1 and CDR2 are SGHKS and YYEKEE (reference sequence). Trimming took 4 bases from V and 0 from J, leaving 10 bases between them. The CDR3 coding sequence is TGTGCCAGCAGCATACAGGGACCAACTAATGAAAAACTGTTTTTT. This gives the protein CASSIQGPTNEKLFF.

V and J are TRBV10-2 and TRBJ1-2; 7 bases are shared with TRBD1. From germline, CDR1 is WSHSY and CDR2 SAAADI. V shed 7 bases, J shed 5 bases, and the junction held 4 bases outside the gene matches. The CDR3 loop spans 12 amino acids. The chain's CDR3 is CASTTGSYGYTF. DNA for the CDR3: TGCGCCAGCACGACAGGGTCTTATGGCTACACCTTC.

The chain links TRBV9 to TRBJ1-5; D perhaps matches TRBD1 (5 bases). V lost 4 bases to trimming and J lost 2 bases, with 16 bases between them. This CDR3 region has 16 residues. Germline V gives CDR1 SGDLS, CDR2 YYNGEE. The CDR3 coding sequence is TGTGCCAGCAGCCCTACTGAGGGAGGGGGCAATCAGCCCCAGCATTTT. Encoded protein: CASSPTEGGGNQPQHF. Together with reference TRBV9 and TRBJ1-5, the CDR3 gives the full variable domain: DSGVTQTPKHLITATGQRVTLRCSPRSGDLSVYWYQQSLDQGLQFLIQYYNGEERAKGNILERFSAQQFPDLHSELNLSSLELGDSALYFCASSPTEGGGNQPQHFGDGTRLSIL.

The chain recombines TRBV27 with TRBJ2-2; 7 bases are a match to TRBD1. J gave up 5 bases and V 6 bases, and 6 bases lay outside the gene matches. Germline CDR1 is MNHEY and CDR2 is SMNVEV (reference sequence). This CDR3 is 14 amino acids long. CDR3 DNA sequence: TGTGCCAGCAGCCGGACAGGCGGTACCGGGGAGCTGTTTTTT. The encoded protein is CASSRTGGTGELFF.

With respect to this clone: This specimen includes other DNA sequences encoding the same CDR3. The chain carries TRBV5-1 and TRBJ1-6; D might be TRBD1 (6 bases). Trimming took off 0 bases at V and 7 bases at J, with 11 bases between the two ends. The germline CDR1 and CDR2 sequences are SGHRS and YFSETQ. CDR3 length: 15 amino acids. This CDR3 reads CASSLDRVGNSPLHF. The CDR3 region has the DNA TGCGCCAGCAGCTTGGACAGGGTTGGGAATTCACCCCTCCACTTT.